Below are 3 T cell receptor beta chains sequenced from a single sample in a study of tumor and adjacent non-tumor tissue in lung cancer. The template was RNA from unsorted bulk tissue. The library came from three nested PCR rounds adapted from ARM-PCR protocols. TCRdb ran MiXCR on the multiplex PCR reads and lists one entry per CDR3 protein. The sample holds about 76,000 distinct CDR3 sequences, less than 75% seen once. Sequencing input: lung tumor tissue. Source of these receptors: a woman aged 70-85 years with non-small cell lung cancer.

As regards this clonotype: A read error may produce the germline difference seen at one junction end. The chain carries TRBV5-6 and TRBJ2-3; D is ambiguous. Germline V CDR1 and CDR2: SGHDT, YYEEEE. The CDR3 covers 14 residues. The chain's CDR3 is CVSSLKLGTDTRYF. The CDR3 bases are TGTGTCAGCAGCTTGAAGCTCGGCACAGATACGCGGTATTTT.

Of note for this clonotype: A clone one base away is much larger, so this may be a read error. The chain uses TRBV5-6 and TRBJ2-7, with no clear D. Germline values: CDR1 SGHDT, CDR2 YYEEEE. There are 11 residues in the CDR3. The V and J ends lost 6 bases and 6 bases respectively, with 10 bases between them. The CDR3 DNA reads as TGTGCCAGCACCTCCTATAGCGAGCAGTACTTC. Its translation is CASTSYSEQYF. The full variable domain, its missing parts supplied by reference TRBV5-6 and TRBJ2-7, is DAGVTQSPTHLIKTRGQQVTLRCSPKSGHDTVSWYQQALGQGPQFIFQYYEEEERQRGNFPDRFSGHQFPNYSSELNVNALLLGDSALYLCASTSYSEQYFGPGTRLTVT.

This clonotype came up once. One end of the junction does not line up with germline, which may come from a read error. The genes are TRBV5-4 and TRBJ2-1; 11 nucleotides line up with TRBD2. In germline, CDR1 is SGHNT, CDR2 YYREEE (reference sequence). The CDR3 extends over 16 amino acids. The CDR3 DNA is TGTGCCTGCAGCCCACGGACTAGCGGGCGTTACAATGAGCGGTTCTTC. Amino acid sequence: CACSPRTSGRYNERFF.